A single sample is the source of the 24 T cell receptor beta chains below, sequenced in a study of response to subunit inactivated influenza vaccine. TCRdb re-called the RT-PCR reads through MiXCR, storing one row per CDR3 protein. Of 600,000 to 850,000 distinct CDR3 sequences detected, 12% to 15% appear once; the ten largest clones hold 7.5% to 8%. The source material was PBMCs from blood, sampled roughly 2 weeks before vaccination. The receptor set was obtained from a man aged 45 to 65 who received an inactivated influenza vaccine.

This clonotype was picked up a small number of times. The gene calls are TRBV20-1 and TRBJ2-3, with D uncertain. The germline V and J ends were trimmed by 0 bases and 6 bases, with 4 bases remaining between them. The CDR3 runs to 11 residues. Per germline, CDR1 DFQATT and CDR2 SNEGSKA (reference sequence). The CDR3, as DNA: TGCAGTGCTAGAGAGGCTGATACGCAGTATTTT. Protein sequence: CSAREADTQYF.

V usage is TRBV4-1 and J usage is TRBJ2-1; 10 bases line up with TRBD2. V trimming: 4 bases; J trimming: 6 bases; junction bases outside the gene matches: 12. The germline V gene has CDR1 MGHRA and CDR2 YSYEKL. The CDR3 is made up of 17 amino acids. CDR3 DNA sequence: TGCGCCAGCAGCCCCAGGGGAAGCGGGGGGGCTGTCAATGAGCAGTTCTTC. It yields the protein CASSPRGSGGAVNEQFF.

This clonotype turned up a few times. The gene calls are TRBV20-1 and TRBJ2-5; the D is unclear. The CDR3 loop spans 13 amino acids. V shed 1 base and J shed 2 bases, with 8 bases lying between them. CDR1 DFQATT and CDR2 SNEGSKA come from the germline V gene (reference sequence). CDR3 protein: CSARVKTQETQYF. CDR3 nucleotide sequence: TGCAGTGCTAGAGTCAAGACACAAGAGACCCAGTACTTC.

The chain joins TRBV28 to TRBJ2-5, with a possible D match to TRBD1 (5 bases). Germline lookup yields CDR1 MDHEN and CDR2 SYDVKM. V lost 2 bases to trimming and J lost 3 bases, with 19 bases between them. The CDR3 has 17 residues. The CDR3 reads CASSLPPMQGSKETQYF. The CDR3 nucleotides are TGTGCCAGCAGTTTACCCCCTATGCAGGGAAGTAAAGAGACCCAGTACTTC.

This clonotype was seen more than once but under ten times. The V and J genes are TRBV6-1 and TRBJ1-5; D may be TRBD1 (6 bases). Germline lookup yields CDR1 MNHNS and CDR2 SASEGT. The CDR3 has 14 residues. The V end lost 10 bases, the J end lost 3 bases, and 16 bases lay between the germline ends. Here the CDR3 reads CATPGVGPNQPQHF. DNA of the CDR3: TGTGCCACCCCAGGGGTGGGCCCCAATCAGCCCCAGCATTTT.

The chain joins TRBV7-9 to TRBJ2-6; 9 bases fit TRBD1. Per the germline V gene, CDR1 is SEHNR and CDR2 is FQNEAQ (reference sequence). The CDR3 consists of 14 residues. Losses at the gene ends were 11 bases for V and 1 base for J; bases not matched to a gene: 3. This chain's CDR3 is CALQGASGANVLTF. Here the CDR3 DNA reads TGTGCCTTACAGGGGGCATCTGGGGCCAACGTCCTGACTTTC.

This chain links TRBV20-1 with TRBJ1-5; D call uncertain. Germline lookup yields CDR1 DFQATT and CDR2 SNEGSKA (reference sequence). The V gene lost 0 bases and the J gene lost 9 bases, with 15 bases spanning the gap. The CDR3 is 14 residues long. In DNA form, the CDR3 reads TGCAGTGCTAGAGATCACGGGGTCGCTGGGCCCCAGCATTTT. Translating it yields CSARDHGVAGPQHF.

This clonotype has just a few counts. CDR3 nucleotides: TGTGCCAGCAGCTTTTTATTCGAAGGGAACACTGAAGCTTTCTTT. Its translation: CASSFLFEGNTEAFF. The V gene is TRBV5-5, the J gene TRBJ1-1; D not resolved. V lost 2 bases and J lost 1, with 12 bases in between. The CDR3 is 15 amino acids. Germline V gives CDR1 SGHKS, CDR2 YYEKEE (reference sequence).

This clonotype was detected a few times. This rearrangement joins TRBV20-1 to TRBJ2-5; 10 nucleotides match TRBD2. V lost 5 bases to trimming and J lost 7 bases; unmatched junction nucleotides: 10. CDR1 is DFQATT and CDR2 is SNEGSKA in the germline V gene (reference sequence). The CDR3 is 14 residues long. CDR3 coding DNA: TGCAGTGCTCGTGGACTAGCGGTGGGGGGGACCCAGTACTTC. It translates to CSARGLAVGGTQYF.

The chain is built from TRBV9 and TRBJ2-6; D is unclear. The germline CDR1 and CDR2 sequences are SGDLS and YYNGEE. This CDR3 spans 15 amino acids. The V and J ends lost 1 base and 3 bases respectively, with 8 bases between them. The CDR3 nucleotides read TGTGCCAGCAGCGTACTCGGTTTTGGGGCCAACGTCCTGACTTTC. Encoded protein: CASSVLGFGANVLTF.

This clonotype was counted many times. The V gene is TRBV4-3, the J gene TRBJ2-7, with 12 bases fitting TRBD1. After removal of 4 bases from V and 6 bases from J, the junction contained 1 base not matched to a gene. The CDR3 extends over 13 amino acids. Germline V CDR1 and CDR2: LGHNA, YSLEER. The CDR3: CASSRDRGLEQYF. CDR3 bases: TGCGCCAGCAGCCGGGACAGGGGGCTCGAGCAGTACTTC.

In this sample, this clonotype turned up many times. The chain employs TRBV4-3 and TRBJ1-1, with unresolved D. Trimming pared 4 bases from V and 5 bases from J, leaving 20 bases between. This CDR3 contains 16 residues. Germline V gives CDR1 LGHNA, CDR2 YSLEER. The CDR3 sequence: CASSRRLNEMGTEAFF. CDR3 nucleotide sequence: TGCGCCAGCAGCCGTAGGTTAAATGAGATGGGGACTGAAGCTTTCTTT.

There are many counts of this clonotype. This chain links TRBV5-1 with TRBJ2-7; D is perhaps TRBD2 (6 bases). Germline values: CDR1 SGHRS, CDR2 YFSETQ. CDR3 length: 15 residues. V gave up 3 bases and J gave up 2 bases, with 15 bases separating them. CDR3 region: CASSSGTSKPYEQYF. The CDR3 bases are TGCGCCAGCAGCTCCGGGACTTCGAAACCCTACGAGCAGTACTTC. The variable domain in full, with the rest retrieved from reference TRBV5-1 and TRBJ2-7, is KAGVTQTPRYLIKTRGQQVTLSCSPISGHRSVSWYQQTPGQGLQFLFEYFSETQRNKGNFPGRFSGRQFSNSRSEMNVSTLELGDSALYLCASSSGTSKPYEQYFGPGTRLTVT.

CDR3 residues: CASHGQGATVTQYF. The CDR3 DNA reads TGCGCCAGCCATGGTCAGGGGGCTACCGTGACCCAGTACTTC. This chain connects TRBV5-1 to TRBJ2-5; TRBD1 aligns across 8 bases. V lost 7 bases to trimming and J lost 7 bases; unmatched junction nucleotides: 12. This CDR3 is built from 14 residues. Germline lookup yields CDR1 SGHRS and CDR2 YFSETQ. Supplemented by reference TRBV5-1 and TRBJ2-5, the full variable domain reads KAGVTQTPRYLIKTRGQQVTLSCSPISGHRSVSWYQQTPGQGLQFLFEYFSETQRNKGNFPGRFSGRQFSNSRSEMNVSTLELGDSALYLCASHGQGATVTQYFGPGTRLLVL.

This clonotype was seen at least ten times. The J gene is TRBJ2-2, the V gene TRBV5-5, with D perhaps TRBD1 or TRBD2 (5 bases each). V was cut by 4 bases and J by 4 bases, with 17 bases left in between. This CDR3 has 16 residues. CDR1 is SGHKS, CDR2 YYEKEE, per germline (reference sequence). The CDR3 region has the DNA TGTGCCAGCAGCAGTATCTCCGGGACCGTCACCGGGGAGCTGTTTTTT. It is translated as CASSSISGTVTGELFF.

There are a few counts of this clonotype. V is TRBV7-2 and J is TRBJ2-1; D unclear. V was trimmed by 2 bases and J by 5 bases, leaving 19 bases between them. The CDR3 sequence is 17 residues long. From germline, CDR1 is SGHTA and CDR2 FQGNSA. This chain's CDR3 is CASSLFWRKTLNNEQFF. CDR3 in DNA: TGTGCCAGCAGCTTATTCTGGCGAAAAACCCTCAACAATGAGCAGTTCTTC.

The genes are TRBV19 and TRBJ2-2; the D gene could be TRBD1 or TRBD2 (5 bases each). This CDR3 contains 15 residues. V was trimmed by 6 bases and J by 1 base, leaving 12 bases between them. Germline V gene data show CDR1 as LNHDA and CDR2 as SQIVND (reference sequence). The CDR3 region has the DNA TGTGCCAGTAGCGGGACGGATCTGAACACCGGGGAGCTGTTTTTT. Protein: CASSGTDLNTGELFF.

This clonotype was seen more than once but under ten times. The genes are TRBV27 and TRBJ2-5; D gene ambiguous. Trimming cost V 4 bases and J 6 bases, with 12 bases left between them. The CDR3 contains 13 residues. Germline V lookup: CDR1 MNHEY, CDR2 SMNVEV (reference sequence). The CDR3 spells CASSSIRNQTQYF. The CDR3 DNA reads as TGTGCCAGCAGTTCCATTCGGAATCAGACCCAGTACTTC.

This clonotype was picked up a small number of times. The chain uses TRBV7-2 and TRBJ1-3; D unresolved. Looked up from germline, CDR1 is SGHTA and CDR2 is FQGNSA. The CDR3 runs 14 residues. The V gene lost 2 bases and the J gene lost 0 bases, with 5 bases spanning the gap. The CDR3 loop is CASSLTDSGNTIYF. In nucleotides, the CDR3 is TGTGCCAGCAGCTTAACGGACTCTGGAAACACCATATATTTT.

The chain links TRBV20-1 to TRBJ2-2; D perhaps matches TRBD1 (5 bases). CDR3 size: 15 residues. Trimming removed 3 bases from V and 12 bases from J, with 23 bases in between. Looked up from germline, CDR1 is DFQATT and CDR2 is SNEGSKA (reference sequence). The CDR3 DNA follows: TGCAGTGCTAGTCGGTCTGGAACAGTAGGGGAAAAGCTGTTTTTT. Translated, it gives CSASRSGTVGEKLFF.

The rearrangement uses TRBV29-1 and TRBJ2-3, with 8 positions matching TRBD1. J was trimmed by 0 bases and V by 8 bases; bases with no gene match: 7. In germline, CDR1 is SQVTM, CDR2 ANQGSEA. The CDR3 totals 14 residues. The CDR3 is CSFSTGASTDTQYF. The CDR3 DNA sequence: TGCAGCTTCTCGACAGGGGCTAGCACAGATACGCAGTATTTT.

V usage is TRBV24-1 and J usage is TRBJ2-3; the match to TRBD2 covers 9 bases. CDR1 is KGHDR and CDR2 is SFDVKD in the germline V gene. Trimming cost V 2 bases and J 3 bases; bases outside gene matches: 5. CDR3 length: 16 amino acids. CDR3 sequence: CATSDSGLALTDTQYF. Written as DNA, the CDR3 is TGTGCCACCAGTGATTCCGGACTAGCGCTTACAGATACGCAGTATTTT.

The DNA of the CDR3 is TGCAGTGCTAGAAAGGGGACAGTTGGCGAGACCCAGTACTTC. It specifies CSARKGTVGETQYF. V and J are TRBV20-1 and TRBJ2-5; 7 nucleotides agree with TRBD1. This CDR3 is 14 amino acids long. Germline CDR1 DFQATT, CDR2 SNEGSKA (reference sequence). With 2 bases clipped from V and 5 bases from J, the junction kept 8 bases outside the gene matches.

V usage is TRBV20-1 and J usage is TRBJ2-3, with 14 bases lining up with TRBD2. CDR3 length equals 13 residues. After removal of 8 bases from V and 4 bases from J, the junction contained 2 bases not matched to a gene. Germline-derived CDR1 and CDR2 are DFQATT and SNEGSKA (reference sequence). The CDR3 sequence: CSPTSGGADTQYF. The CDR3, as DNA: TGCAGTCCGACTAGCGGGGGGGCAGATACGCAGTATTTT.